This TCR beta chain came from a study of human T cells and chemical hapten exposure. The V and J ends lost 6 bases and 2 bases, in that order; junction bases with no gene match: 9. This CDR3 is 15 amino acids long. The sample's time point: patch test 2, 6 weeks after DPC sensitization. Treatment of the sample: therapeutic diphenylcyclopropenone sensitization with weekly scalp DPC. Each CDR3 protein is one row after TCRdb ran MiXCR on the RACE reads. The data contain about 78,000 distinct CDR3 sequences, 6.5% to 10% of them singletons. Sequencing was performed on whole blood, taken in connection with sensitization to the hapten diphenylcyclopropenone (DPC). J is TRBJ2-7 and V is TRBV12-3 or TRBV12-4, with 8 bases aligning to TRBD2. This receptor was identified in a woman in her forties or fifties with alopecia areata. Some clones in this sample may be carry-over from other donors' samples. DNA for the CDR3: TGTGCCAGCAGACTCGGGGGGGCCGCAACCTACGAGCAGTACTTC. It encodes CASRLGGAATYEQYF.